Reported below is one TCR beta chain. Its antigen specificity is not known. One base away there is no much larger clone; base qualities are not given. The data originate from a study of blood T cell repertoires in COVID-19 (dated by TCRdb to 2019 to 2021). Notes on the research overall: The collaborator samples originated in the United States, Italy and Spain and spanned the acute and convalescent phases of COVID-19. The material from the prospective study consisted of cDNA or gDNA derived from T cells, B-cell-depleted T cells, or PBMCs. The dataset comprised deeply sampled blood TCRbeta repertoires from subjects exposed to, actively infected with, or recovered from COVID-19. The repertoires were made available in a free public database intended to serve as a resource for research on the immune response to SARS-CoV-2. Samples came from the ongoing ImmuneRACE study (first 160 participants) plus 1,254 subjects from 6 global collaborators. A de-identified subject ID, COVID-19 status, age in years and sex were almost always included in the sample metadata. Where HLA class I and class II types were available, the types were taken from metadata supplied by the sample provider, not from assay-based typing.

Collaborating institutions collected whole blood in K2EDTA tubes following their own protocols. For TCRbeta analysis, collaborators shipped samples in one of three forms: frozen whole blood, isolated PBMCs, or DNA extracted from either of those sample types. What the authors observed across the whole study: Clinical and demographic metadata were provided uncurated, with the amount varying by source and participant.

TCRbeta CDR3 regions were amplified from genomic DNA using the immunoSEQ Assay, a bias-controlled multiplex PCR. Turning to the authors' computational methods: The number of nucleated cells in each sample was estimated from the amplification of reference gene primers within the assay. To quantify the absolute abundance of each unique TCRbeta CDR3 rearrangement, sequence reads were collapsed and filtered. For each sample, productive Simpson clonality was calculated as the square root of Simpson's diversity index across productive rearrangements. TCRdb limited this immuneACCESS table to in-frame rearrangements with V and J called. A share of clones is missing; checked studies link under half to unresolved V genes, and the rest is unexplained. V and J calls plus clone size are reproduced from that table; the DNA served to infer D and trimming. Across this sample there are over 80,000 clones, with about 89% seen only once. The leading ten clones occupy about 9.4% of the sample.

Relative to germline, V is missing 5 bases and J is missing 5 bases, with 6 bases of the junction outside any gene match. The CDR3 spans 15 residues, from the cysteine through the phenylalanine. Solely the CDR3 DNA is kept, with 45 bases framed from the first base. Looking up the germline V gene (reference sequence) yields CDR1 WNHNN and CDR2 SYGVQD. In this chain, TRBV10-1 is recombined with TRBJ2-2, with 9 central nucleotides matching TRBD2. The sample consisted of peripheral blood. The TCR originated in a man aged 50 to 59 with acute or convalescent COVID-19. CDR3 loop: CASSPSLAGTGELFF. The DNA sequence reads TGCGCCAGCAGTCCCTCCCTAGCGGGAACCGGGGAGCTGTTTTTT.